The next 12 T cell receptor beta chains were all read from a single sample in a study of vaccination effects on CD4 cells after COVID-19. Antigen-specific CD4+ T cells were expanded with viral peptide pools in the ViraFEST assay before sequencing. Culturing for roughly 10 days preceded CD4+ T cell isolation. The person had PCR-confirmed SARS-CoV-2 infection between March and December 2020. No antigen is known for these receptors. This table comes from immunoSEQ multiplex PCR, and its TCRdb copy is limited to in-frame clones, with some not included. Of tens of thousands of clones in the sample, 73% were seen once. The source was CD4+ T cells from PBMCs cultured with HIV peptides, collected before COVID-19 vaccination. As for subset: HIV-1 Nef peptide pool negative control/reference culture. These TCRs come from a human donor who had a prior SARS-CoV-2 infection.

The chain uses TRBV10-3 and TRBJ2-3, with a weak D call TRBD2 (6 bases). Germline V CDR1 and CDR2: ENHRY, SYGVKD. This CDR3 is built from 13 residues. The ends were cut back, 8 bases at V and 0 bases at J, with 9 bases in the middle. Written as DNA, the CDR3 is TGTGCCATCTCCCGGGGGAGCACAGATACGCAGTATTTT. This encodes CAISRGSTDTQYF.

This clone was observed a few times. This sequence joins TRBV7-3 and TRBJ2-3; D gene ambiguous. CDR1 SGHTA and CDR2 FQGTGA come from the germline V gene. The ends were cut back, 5 bases at V and 0 bases at J, with 18 bases in the middle. CDR3 length: 17 residues. The CDR3 nucleotides read TGTGCCAGCAGCCTCGCCCACTCGATCTTTAGCACAGATACGCAGTATTTT. It yields the protein CASSLAHSIFSTDTQYF. Drawing the rest from reference TRBV7-3 and TRBJ2-3, the complete variable domain is GAGVSQTPSNKVTEKGKYVELRCDPISGHTALYWYRQSLGQGPEFLIYFQGTGAADDSGLPNDRFFAVRPEGSVSTLKIQRTERGDSAVYLCASSLAHSIFSTDTQYFGPGTRLTVL.

The CDR3 DNA sequence: TGCGCCAGCAGCCAAGAGAACAGGGCGCACTATGGCTACACCTTC. This sequence encodes CASSQENRAHYGYTF. V is TRBV4-3 and J is TRBJ1-2, with a tentative D call TRBD1 (6 bases). The CDR3 contains 15 residues. Trimming stripped 0 bases from V and 3 bases from J, with 11 bases between. Looked up from germline, CDR1 is LGHNA and CDR2 is YSLEER.

The chain carries TRBV14 and TRBJ2-5; the D is unclear. The CDR3 has 12 residues. V dropped 3 bases and J dropped 5 bases, with 7 bases sitting between them. Germline loops: CDR1 SGHDN, CDR2 FVKESK. The CDR3 is CASSQKMETQYF. The DNA of the CDR3 is TGTGCCAGCAGCCAGAAAATGGAGACCCAGTACTTC.

J is TRBJ2-2 and V is TRBV5-1; D not certain. The CDR3 extends over 16 amino acids. V lost 1 base to trimming and J lost 1 base, with 11 bases between them. Germline CDR1 reads SGHRS; CDR2 reads YFSETQ. The CDR3 here is CASSLFAQQNTGELFF. DNA of the CDR3: TGCGCCAGCAGCTTGTTTGCGCAGCAGAACACCGGGGAGCTGTTTTTT.

J is TRBJ2-3 and V is TRBV24-1, with TRBD2 matching 7 bases. V lost 9 bases to trimming and J lost 5 bases; unmatched junction nucleotides: 10. The length of the CDR3 is 14 residues. CDR1 and CDR2 (germline): KGHDR, SFDVKD. CDR3 in DNA: TGTGCCACCTCGTCGGGGGGTTCAGGAGATACGCAGTATTTT. The encoded protein is CATSSGGSGDTQYF.

The rearrangement joins TRBV7-2 to TRBJ2-5; 9 nucleotides line up with TRBD2. Germline V gene data show CDR1 as SGHTA and CDR2 as FQGNSA. The length of the CDR3 is 17 residues. Trimming cost V 5 bases and J 3 bases; bases outside gene matches: 13. In DNA, the CDR3 is TGTGCCAGCAGCCGCTCCGGAGGGCGGGGGGGGAAAGAGACCCAGTACTTC. Residues: CASSRSGGRGGKETQYF.

The chain carries TRBV6-5 and TRBJ2-2; tentatively, D is TRBD1 (6 bases). Trimming stripped 4 bases from V and 7 bases from J, with 16 bases between. Germline V gives CDR1 MNHEY, CDR2 SVGAGI. The CDR3 has 15 amino acids. The DNA of the CDR3 is TGTGCCAGCAGTTTCAACAGGGATAGGGGCGGGGAGCTGTTTTTT. Protein sequence: CASSFNRDRGGELFF.

The chain joins TRBV2 to TRBJ1-5; maybe TRBD1 (5 bases). The CDR3 runs to 13 residues. CDR1 and CDR2 (germline): SNHLY, FYNNEI. Trimming removed 8 bases at V and 9 bases at J, with 17 bases between. CDR3 amino acids: CASRTGTLGPQHF. The CDR3, as DNA: TGTGCCAGCCGAACCGGGACCCTCGGGCCCCAGCATTTT.

The chain is built from TRBV19 and TRBJ2-3; either TRBD1 or TRBD2 may supply D (6 bases each). Germline values: CDR1 LNHDA, CDR2 SQIVND (reference sequence). This CDR3 has 19 amino acids. The germline V and J ends were trimmed by 5 bases and 0 bases, with 24 bases remaining between them. CDR3 loop: CASSYRGTLGPRSTDTQYF. Here the CDR3 DNA reads TGTGCCAGTAGTTACCGCGGGACACTGGGGCCGCGAAGCACAGATACGCAGTATTTT. Combining the CDR3 with reference TRBV19 and TRBJ2-3 gives the whole variable domain DGGITQSPKYLFRKEGQNVTLSCEQNLNHDAMYWYRQDPGQGLRLIYYSQIVNDFQKGDIAEGYSVSREKKESFPLTVTSAQKNPTAFYLCASSYRGTLGPRSTDTQYFGPGTRLTVL.

This chain uses TRBV5-1 with TRBJ1-4; maybe TRBD1 (5 bases). Trimming removed 5 bases at V and 7 bases at J, with 15 bases between. The CDR3 contains 14 residues. In germline, CDR1 is SGHRS, CDR2 YFSETQ. CDR3 sequence: CASRPLQGSEKLFF. CDR3 in DNA: TGCGCCAGCAGGCCCCTTCAGGGATCTGAAAAACTGTTTTTT. Together with reference TRBV5-1 and TRBJ1-4, the CDR3 gives the full variable domain: KAGVTQTPRYLIKTRGQQVTLSCSPISGHRSVSWYQQTPGQGLQFLFEYFSETQRNKGNFPGRFSGRQFSNSRSEMNVSTLELGDSALYLCASRPLQGSEKLFFGSGTQLSVL.

This clone was found once. The chain combines TRBV19 with TRBJ2-2; D remains ambiguous. This CDR3 has 14 amino acids. The germline CDR1 and CDR2 sequences are LNHDA and SQIVND (reference sequence). The V gene lost 6 bases and the J gene lost 2 bases, with 10 bases spanning the gap. CDR3 region: CASSLGPNTGELFF. CDR3 coding DNA: TGTGCCAGTAGCTTAGGACCCAACACCGGGGAGCTGTTTTTT.